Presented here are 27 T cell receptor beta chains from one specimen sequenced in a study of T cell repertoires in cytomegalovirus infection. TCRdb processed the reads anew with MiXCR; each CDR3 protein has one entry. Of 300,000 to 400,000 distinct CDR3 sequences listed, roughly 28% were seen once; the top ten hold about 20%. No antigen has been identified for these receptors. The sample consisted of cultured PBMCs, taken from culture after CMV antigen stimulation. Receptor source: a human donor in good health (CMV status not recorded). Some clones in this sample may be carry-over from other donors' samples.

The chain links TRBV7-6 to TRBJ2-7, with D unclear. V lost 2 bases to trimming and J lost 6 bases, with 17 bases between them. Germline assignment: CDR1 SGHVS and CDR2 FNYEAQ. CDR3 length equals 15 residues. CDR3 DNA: TGTGCCAGCAGCTTATCGGATAGACCAGACGCCGAGCAGTACTTC. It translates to CASSLSDRPDAEQYF.

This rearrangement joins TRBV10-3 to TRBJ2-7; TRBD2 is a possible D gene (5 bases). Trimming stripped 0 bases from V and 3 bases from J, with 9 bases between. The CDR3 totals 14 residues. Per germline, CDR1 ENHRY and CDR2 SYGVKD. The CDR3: CAISESNGNYEQYF. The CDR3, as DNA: TGTGCCATCAGTGAGTCGAACGGGAACTACGAGCAGTACTTC.

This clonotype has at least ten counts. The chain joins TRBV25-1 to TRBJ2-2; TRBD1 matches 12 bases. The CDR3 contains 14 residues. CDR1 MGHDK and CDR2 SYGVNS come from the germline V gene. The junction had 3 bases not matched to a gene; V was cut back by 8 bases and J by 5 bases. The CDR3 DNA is TGTGCCAGCGGGGGACAGGGGGCTACCGGGGAGCTGTTTTTT. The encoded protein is CASGGQGATGELFF.

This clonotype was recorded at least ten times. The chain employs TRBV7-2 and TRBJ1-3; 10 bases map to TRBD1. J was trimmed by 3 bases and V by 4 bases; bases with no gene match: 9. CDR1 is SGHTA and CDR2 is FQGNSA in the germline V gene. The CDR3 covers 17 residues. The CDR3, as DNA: TGTGCCAGCAGCTGGACAGGGGGGGGGCCGGGTGGAAACACCATATATTTT. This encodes CASSWTGGGPGGNTIYF.

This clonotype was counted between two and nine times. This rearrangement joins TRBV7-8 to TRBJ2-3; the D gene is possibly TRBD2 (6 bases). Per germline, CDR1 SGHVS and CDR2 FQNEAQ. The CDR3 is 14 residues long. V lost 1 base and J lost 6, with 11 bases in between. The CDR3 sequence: CASSLGWGEDTQYF. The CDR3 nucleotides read TGTGCCAGCAGCTTAGGGTGGGGGGAGGATACGCAGTATTTT.

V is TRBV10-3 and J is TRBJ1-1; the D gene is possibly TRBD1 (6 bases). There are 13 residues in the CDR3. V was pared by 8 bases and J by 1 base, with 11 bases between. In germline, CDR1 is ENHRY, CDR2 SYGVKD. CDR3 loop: CAISQGPNTEAFF. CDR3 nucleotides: TGTGCCATCTCACAGGGACCGAACACTGAAGCTTTCTTT.

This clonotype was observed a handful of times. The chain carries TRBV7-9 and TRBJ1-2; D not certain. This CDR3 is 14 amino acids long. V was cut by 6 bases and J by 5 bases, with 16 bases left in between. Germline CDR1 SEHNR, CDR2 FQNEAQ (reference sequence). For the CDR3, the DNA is TGTGCCAGCAGTTCCCGGCCCGCTTCGTATGGCTACACCTTC. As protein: CASSSRPASYGYTF.

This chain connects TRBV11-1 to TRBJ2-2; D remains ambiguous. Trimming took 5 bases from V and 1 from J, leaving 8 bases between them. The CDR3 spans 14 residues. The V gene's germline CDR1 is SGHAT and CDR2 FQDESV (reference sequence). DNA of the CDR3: TGTGCCAGCAGCGGGGTCAGGAACACCGGGGAGCTGTTTTTT. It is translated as CASSGVRNTGELFF.

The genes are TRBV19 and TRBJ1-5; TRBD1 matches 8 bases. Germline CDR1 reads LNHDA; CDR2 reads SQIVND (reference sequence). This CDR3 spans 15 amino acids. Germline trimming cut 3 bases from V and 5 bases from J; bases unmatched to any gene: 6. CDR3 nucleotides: TGTGCCAGTAGTATCGGCAGGGGGCCCTATCAGCCCCAGCATTTT. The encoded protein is CASSIGRGPYQPQHF.

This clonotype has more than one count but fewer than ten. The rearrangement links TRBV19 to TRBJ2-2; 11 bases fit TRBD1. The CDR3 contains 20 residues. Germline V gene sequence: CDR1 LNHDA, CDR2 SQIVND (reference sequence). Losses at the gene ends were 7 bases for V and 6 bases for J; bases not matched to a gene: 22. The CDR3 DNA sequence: TGTGCCAGTACTCAAACCGGGACAGGGGGTGTCGGAGTCAATGCCGGGGAGCTGTTTTTT. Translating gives CASTQTGTGGVGVNAGELFF.

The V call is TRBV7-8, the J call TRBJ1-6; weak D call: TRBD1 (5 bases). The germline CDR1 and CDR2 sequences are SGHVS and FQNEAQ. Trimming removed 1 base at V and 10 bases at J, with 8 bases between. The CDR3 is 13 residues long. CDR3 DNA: TGTGCCAGCAGCTTAGACGGGGGATCACCCCTCCACTTT. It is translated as CASSLDGGSPLHF.

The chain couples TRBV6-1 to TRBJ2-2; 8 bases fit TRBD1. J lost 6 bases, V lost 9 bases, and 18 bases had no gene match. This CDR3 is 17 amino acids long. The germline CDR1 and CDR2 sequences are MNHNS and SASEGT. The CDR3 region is CASRYRGGRGHPGELFF. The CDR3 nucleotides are TGTGCCAGTAGATATCGGGGTGGCAGGGGGCATCCCGGGGAGCTGTTTTTT.

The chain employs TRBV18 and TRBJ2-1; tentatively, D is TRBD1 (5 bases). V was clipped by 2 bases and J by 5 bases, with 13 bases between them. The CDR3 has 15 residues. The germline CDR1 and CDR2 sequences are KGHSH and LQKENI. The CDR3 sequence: CASSPRPGQDNEQFF. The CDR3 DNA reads TGTGCCAGCTCACCAAGACCAGGGCAAGACAATGAGCAGTTCTTC.

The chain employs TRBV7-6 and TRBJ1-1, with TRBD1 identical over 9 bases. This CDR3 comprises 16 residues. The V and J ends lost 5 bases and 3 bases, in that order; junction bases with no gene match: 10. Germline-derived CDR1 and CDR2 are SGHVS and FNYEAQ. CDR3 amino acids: CASSPKLQGAYTEAFF. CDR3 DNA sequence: TGTGCCAGCAGCCCCAAATTACAGGGGGCTTACACTGAAGCTTTCTTT.

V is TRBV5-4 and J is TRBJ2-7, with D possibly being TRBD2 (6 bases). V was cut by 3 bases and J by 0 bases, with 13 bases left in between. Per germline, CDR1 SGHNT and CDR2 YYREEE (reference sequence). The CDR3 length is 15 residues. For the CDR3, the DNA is TGTGCCAGCAGCTGGGGGACTTCGAGCTCCTACGAGCAGTACTTC. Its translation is CASSWGTSSSYEQYF.

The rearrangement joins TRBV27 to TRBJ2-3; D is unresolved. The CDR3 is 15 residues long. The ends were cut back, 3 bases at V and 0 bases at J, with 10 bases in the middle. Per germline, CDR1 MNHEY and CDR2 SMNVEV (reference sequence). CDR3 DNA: TGTGCCAGCAGTTTGGCTGACGCTAGCACAGATACGCAGTATTTT. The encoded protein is CASSLADASTDTQYF.

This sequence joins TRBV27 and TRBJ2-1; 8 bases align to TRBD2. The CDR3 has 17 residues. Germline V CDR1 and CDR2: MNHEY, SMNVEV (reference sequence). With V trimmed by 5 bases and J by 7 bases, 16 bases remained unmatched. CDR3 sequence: CASSPLYGSGRGNEQFF. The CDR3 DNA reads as TGTGCCAGCAGTCCTCTCTACGGCAGCGGGAGAGGAAATGAGCAGTTCTTC.

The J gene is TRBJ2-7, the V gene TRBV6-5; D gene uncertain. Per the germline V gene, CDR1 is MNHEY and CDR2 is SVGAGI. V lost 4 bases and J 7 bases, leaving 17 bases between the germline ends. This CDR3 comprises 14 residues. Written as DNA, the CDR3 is TGTGCCAGCAGTTCGATGGGCCTTTTTGGGGAGCAGTACTTC. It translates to CASSSMGLFGEQYF.

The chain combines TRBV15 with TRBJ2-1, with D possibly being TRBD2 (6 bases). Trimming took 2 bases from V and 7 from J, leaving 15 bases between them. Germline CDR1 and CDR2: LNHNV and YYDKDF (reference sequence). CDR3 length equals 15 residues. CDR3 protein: CATSRSLGGRNEQFF. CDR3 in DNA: TGTGCCACCAGCAGATCCCTCGGGGGTAGAAATGAGCAGTTCTTC.

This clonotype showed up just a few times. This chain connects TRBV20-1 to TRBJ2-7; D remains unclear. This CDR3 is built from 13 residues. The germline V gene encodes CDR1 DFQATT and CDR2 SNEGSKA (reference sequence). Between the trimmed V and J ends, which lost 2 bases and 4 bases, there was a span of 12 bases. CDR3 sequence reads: CSARYSNRYEQYF. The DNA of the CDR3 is TGCAGTGCTAGATACAGTAATAGGTACGAGCAGTACTTC.

The CDR3 DNA follows: TGTGCCAGCAGCTTAGAAACAGACGAGTTCCATGGCTACACCTTC. As protein: CASSLETDEFHGYTF. The chain has TRBV7-4 and TRBJ1-2; D gene unclear. V lost 1 base, J lost 6 bases, and 15 bases lay in between. The CDR3 runs to 15 residues. Germline loops: CDR1 SGHVT, CDR2 SQSDAQ.

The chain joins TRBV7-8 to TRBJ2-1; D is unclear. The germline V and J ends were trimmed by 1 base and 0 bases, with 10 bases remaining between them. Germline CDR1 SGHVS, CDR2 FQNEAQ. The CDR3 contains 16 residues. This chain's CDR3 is CASSLGTASSYNEQFF. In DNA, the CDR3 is TGTGCCAGCAGCTTAGGGACGGCCTCCTCCTACAATGAGCAGTTCTTC.

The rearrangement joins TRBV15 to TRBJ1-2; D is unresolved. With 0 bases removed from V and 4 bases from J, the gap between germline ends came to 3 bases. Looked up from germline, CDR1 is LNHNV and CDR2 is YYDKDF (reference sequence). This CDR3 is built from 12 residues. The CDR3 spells CATSRELYGYTF. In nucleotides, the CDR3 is TGTGCCACCAGCAGAGAACTCTATGGCTACACCTTC. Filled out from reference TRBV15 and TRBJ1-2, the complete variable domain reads DAMVIQNPRYQVTQFGKPVTLSCSQTLNHNVMYWYQQKSSQAPKLLFHYYDKDFNNEADTPDNFQSRRPNTSFCFLDIRSPGLGDTAMYLCATSRELYGYTFGSGTRLTVV.

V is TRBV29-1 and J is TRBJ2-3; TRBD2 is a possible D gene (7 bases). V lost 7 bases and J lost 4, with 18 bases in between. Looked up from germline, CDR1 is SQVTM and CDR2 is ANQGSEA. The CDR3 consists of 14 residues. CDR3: CSGGGAEGADTQYF. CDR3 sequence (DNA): TGCAGCGGAGGGGGGGCGGAGGGAGCAGATACGCAGTATTTT.

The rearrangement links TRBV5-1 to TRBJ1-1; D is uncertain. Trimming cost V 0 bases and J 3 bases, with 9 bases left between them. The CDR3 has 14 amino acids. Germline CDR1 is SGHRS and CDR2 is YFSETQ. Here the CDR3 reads CASSLERVDTEAFF. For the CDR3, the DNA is TGCGCCAGCAGCTTGGAAAGGGTGGACACTGAAGCTTTCTTT.

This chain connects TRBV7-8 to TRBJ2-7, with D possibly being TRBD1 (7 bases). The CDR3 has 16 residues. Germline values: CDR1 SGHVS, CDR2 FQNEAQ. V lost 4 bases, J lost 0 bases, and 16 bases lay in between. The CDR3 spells CASSYPRQGLSYEQYF. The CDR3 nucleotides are TGTGCCAGCAGCTATCCTAGACAGGGACTCTCCTACGAGCAGTACTTC.

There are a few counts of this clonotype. In DNA form, the CDR3 reads TGCAGCGTTACTGTAGGGGTTGGGATGAACACTGAAGCTTTCTTT. It codes for CSVTVGVGMNTEAFF. The chain recombines TRBV29-1 with TRBJ1-1; perhaps TRBD1 as D (5 bases). The length of the CDR3 is 15 residues. Germline lookup yields CDR1 SQVTM and CDR2 ANQGSEA. V was clipped by 5 bases and J by 0 bases, with 16 bases between them.